The rows below give T cell receptor beta chains drawn from one sample of a study of T cell changes during pregnancy in multiple sclerosis. The repertoire was sequenced with immunoSEQ multiplex PCR; TCRdb's copy has only in-frame clones and lacks some. The table shows approximately 44,000 clones, with roughly nine tenths occurring only once. The sample consisted of CD4+ T cells from peripheral blood mononuclear cells, taken in the first trimester of pregnancy. The source of these receptors is a female donor with multiple sclerosis, enrolled in a pregnancy study. Each CDR3 is given with its conserved first and last residue. A D gene is named only where the DNA matches it firmly. Expanded clones get a size class; other rows say once, few or many, or leave the size out.

CDR3aa,CDR3nt,d_gene,j_gene,abundance,v_gene
CASSQVLTSGSGNEQFF,TGTGCCAGCAGCCAAGTTTTAACTAGCGGGAGCGGGAATGAGCAGTTCTTC,TRBD2,TRBJ2-1,-,TRBV14
CASSLSHTTSTYEQYF,TGTGCCAGCAGTTTATCACACACTACAAGTACCTACGAGCAGTACTTC,-,TRBJ2-7,once,TRBV27
CASIPTSGRANEQFF,TGTGCCAGCATCCCGACTAGCGGGAGGGCCAATGAGCAGTTCTTC,TRBD2,TRBJ2-1,-,TRBV2
CASSQDYSYGYTF,TGTGCCAGCAGCCAAGACTACAGCTATGGCTACACCTTC,-,TRBJ1-2,-,TRBV14
CASSMDRAAYNEQFF,TGTGCCAGCAGTATGGACAGGGCCGCCTACAATGAGCAGTTCTTC,TRBD1,TRBJ2-1,-,TRBV6-1
CASRGGSESAIIF,TGTGCCAGCAGAGGGGGAAGCGAGAGCGCTATTATCTTT,-,TRBJ1-1,-,TRBV13
CASSQGFLNTEAFF,TGTGCCAGCAGCCAGGGGTTCTTGAACACTGAAGCTTTCTTT,-,TRBJ1-1,-,TRBV28
CASSQDGRPSYNEQFF,TGCGCCAGCAGCCAGGACGGGAGACCATCCTACAATGAGCAGTTCTTC,-,TRBJ2-1,-,TRBV4-1
CASSFGTSGSTDTQYF,TGTGCCAGCAGCTTCGGGACTAGCGGCAGCACAGATACGCAGTATTTT,TRBD2,TRBJ2-3,-,TRBV7-8
CASSRQGASANEKLFF,TGTGCCAGCTCACGACAGGGGGCCTCAGCTAATGAAAAACTGTTTTTT,TRBD1,TRBJ1-4,-,TRBV18
CASSLASGPDYGYTF,TGTGCCAGCAGCTTAGCATCTGGGCCGGACTATGGCTACACCTTC,-,TRBJ1-2,-,TRBV7-2
CASSSNPTGGRNEQFF,TGTGCCAGCAGCTCAAACCCCACCGGCGGGCGCAATGAGCAGTTCTTC,-,TRBJ2-1,-,TRBV7-2
CASSLRTSPNTGELFF,TGTGCCAGCAGCCTAAGGACTAGCCCAAACACCGGGGAGCTGTTTTTT,TRBD2,TRBJ2-2,few,TRBV5-4
CASSSDRGGRTQPQHF,TGTGCCAGTAGTTCCGACAGGGGCGGCCGGACTCAGCCCCAGCATTTT,TRBD1,TRBJ1-5,-,TRBV19
CASVRGSQGGNTIYF,TGTGCCAGTGTAAGGGGCTCCCAAGGCGGAAACACCATATATTTT,-,TRBJ1-3,-,TRBV19
CASSPGLAGVDTGELFF,TGTGCCAGCTCACCAGGACTAGCGGGAGTCGACACCGGGGAGCTGTTTTTT,TRBD2,TRBJ2-2,-,TRBV18
CASGTARNTIYF,TGTGCCAGCGGGACAGCTAGAAACACCATATATTTT,TRBD1,TRBJ1-3,-,TRBV6-5
CASSSSGSNTGELFF,TGTGCCAGCAGCTCTAGCGGTTCCAACACCGGGGAGCTGTTTTTT,TRBD2,TRBJ2-2,-,TRBV7-2
CASSYSGGTEAFF,TGTGCCAGCAGTTACTCGGGGGGCACTGAAGCTTTCTTT,-,TRBJ1-1,-,TRBV6-5
CASSMTGVAEQYF,TGTGCCAGTAGTATGACAGGGGTCGCTGAGCAGTACTTC,TRBD1,TRBJ2-7,-,TRBV19
CAWSEGPGLALEFYNEQFF,TGTGCCTGGAGTGAGGGACCGGGACTCGCCTTAGAATTCTACAATGAGCAGTTCTTC,-,TRBJ2-1,-,TRBV30
CASSLYGHRGELFF,TGTGCCAGCAGCTTATATGGACACCGAGGGGAGCTGTTTTTT,-,TRBJ2-2,once,TRBV7-3
CASSLQGTHEQYF,TGTGCCAGCAGTTTGCAGGGTACCCACGAGCAGTACTTC,-,TRBJ2-7,-,TRBV28
CATDSKGNPDTQYF,TGTGCCACCGATTCAAAGGGGAATCCAGATACGCAGTATTTT,-,TRBJ2-3,-,TRBV15
CASSGLAGLYNEQFF,TGTGCCAGCAGCGGACTAGCGGGATTATACAATGAGCAGTTCTTC,TRBD2,TRBJ2-1,-,TRBV9
CSVAGRNYYEQYF,TGCAGCGTAGCGGGACGGAATTACTACGAGCAGTACTTC,TRBD2,TRBJ2-7,-,TRBV29-1
CASLRTILSYNEQFF,TGTGCCAGCCTCCGGACTATTCTCTCCTACAATGAGCAGTTCTTC,-,TRBJ2-1,-,TRBV7-2
CASSTMGTGTGLQPQHF,TGTGCCAGTAGTACGATGGGTACCGGGACAGGTCTTCAGCCCCAGCATTTT,TRBD1,TRBJ1-5,-,TRBV19
CASNMMSGNTEAFF,TGTGCCAGCAACATGATGTCAGGGAACACTGAAGCTTTCTTT,-,TRBJ1-1,-,TRBV2
CASSPRGTPIQETQYF,TGTGCCAGCAGCCCCCGGGGGACTCCTATTCAAGAGACCCAGTACTTC,-,TRBJ2-5,-,TRBV7-2
CASTGREAQETQYF,TGTGCCAGCACGGGGCGGGAGGCCCAAGAGACCCAGTACTTC,-,TRBJ2-5,-,TRBV21-1
CASLDPRTSVFGYEQYF,TGTGCCAGCCTAGATCCCCGAACTAGCGTATTCGGCTACGAGCAGTACTTC,TRBD2,TRBJ2-7,-,TRBV2
CSVQGQGLYGYTF,TGCAGCGTTCAGGGACAGGGCCTCTATGGCTACACCTTC,TRBD1,TRBJ1-2,-,TRBV29-1
CASSLGSAGVNEKLFF,TGCGCCAGCAGCCTAGGGTCGGCGGGCGTTAATGAAAAACTGTTTTTT,-,TRBJ1-4,-,TRBV4-3
CASSQDFLLRYTQYF,TGCGCCAGCAGCCAAGATTTTCTACTGCGCTATACGCAGTATTTT,-,TRBJ2-3,-,TRBV4-3
CATSRTSGRYEQYF,TGTGCCACCTCTCGGACTAGCGGGAGATACGAGCAGTACTTC,TRBD2,TRBJ2-7,-,TRBV19
CASGEGQVGAFF,TGTGCCAGCGGCGAGGGACAGGTTGGAGCTTTCTTT,TRBD1,TRBJ1-1,-,TRBV11-3